What follows is one T cell receptor beta chain and its context. Data came from immunoSEQ multiplex PCR; TCRdb stores just in-frame clones and leaves some out. The table lists more than 300,000 clones, around 87% of them singletons, with more than 9% in the top ten. The length of the CDR3 is 15 residues. Germline V gene data show CDR1 as SGHTA and CDR2 as FQGNSA. Trimming removed 2 bases from V and 4 bases from J; junction bases left unmatched: 3. The source of the sample is a study of blood T cell repertoires in COVID-19. Study overall: COVID-19 samples collected from the United States, Italy and Spain covered acute and convalescent phases.

This sequence joins TRBV7-2 and TRBJ2-2, with TRBD2 identical over 8 bases. The clonotype was recovered from a woman aged 25 to 45 with COVID-19, enrolled during active disease. Sequenced material: peripheral blood. This CDR3 reads CASSLRAGATGELFF. Written as DNA, the CDR3 is TGTGCCAGCAGCTTAAGAGCGGGAGCCACCGGGGAGCTGTTTTTT.